The clone carrying this T cell receptor beta chain was counted at least ten times. What it recognizes is unknown. This specimen belongs to a study of early T cells in non-severe SARS-CoV-2 infection. At the level of the study: Chains were unpaired, as sequencing was done on bulk RNA from unsorted whole blood.

V was shortened by 6 bases and J by 0 bases, with 14 bases between the two germline ends. The CDR3 runs 15 residues. CDR1 MGHRA and CDR2 YSYEKL come from the germline V gene. Findings and limits, study-wide: Matches to VDJdb favored anti-spike CD8 responses and missed private and CD4 specificities.

Unique molecular identifiers were affixed to single, distinct cDNA molecules. TCRdb re-called the 5' RACE reads through MiXCR, storing one row per CDR3 protein. Here the sample spans about 42,000 distinct CDR3 sequences, about 7% being singletons. The TCR sequence derives from an adult who was a healthcare worker with PCR-confirmed SARS-CoV-2 infection or an uninfected control (not recorded which). The rearrangement uses TRBV4-1 and TRBJ1-2, with D possibly TRBD1 on 5 matching bases. Input material: whole blood. The CDR3 DNA follows: TGCGCCAGCAGTCCAGGGTTTGCCGCTAACTATGGCTACACCTTC. Translation: CASSPGFAANYGYTF.